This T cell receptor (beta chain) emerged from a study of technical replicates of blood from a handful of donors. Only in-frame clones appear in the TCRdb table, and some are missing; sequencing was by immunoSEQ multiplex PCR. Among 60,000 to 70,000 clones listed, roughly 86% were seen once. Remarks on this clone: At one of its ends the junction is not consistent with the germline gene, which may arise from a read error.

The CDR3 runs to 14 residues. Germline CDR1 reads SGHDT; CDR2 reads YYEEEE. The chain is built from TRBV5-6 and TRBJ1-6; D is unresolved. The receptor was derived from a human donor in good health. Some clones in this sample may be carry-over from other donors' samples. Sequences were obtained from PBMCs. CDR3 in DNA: TGTGCCAGCAGCCCGGGAATTTATAGTTCACCCCTCCACTTT. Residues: CASSPGIYSSPLHF.